Shown below are 27 T cell receptor beta chains from a single sample sequenced in a study of blood T cell repertoires in COVID-19. Using immunoSEQ multiplex PCR, the repertoire was profiled, and TCRdb retains in-frame clones only, with some absent. The sample contains about 150,000 clones, about 80% of which appear only once. Sample: peripheral blood. These receptors were taken from a man aged 60 to 75 with acute or convalescent COVID-19.

This chain links TRBV7-6 with TRBJ1-4; TRBD1 matches at 7 bases. Losses at the gene ends were 5 bases for V and 7 bases for J; bases not matched to a gene: 7. The CDR3 runs 14 residues. The V gene's germline CDR1 is SGHVS and CDR2 FNYEAQ. CDR3 nucleotide sequence: TGTGCCAGCAGCCTACAGGGGACGGGTGAAAAACTGTTTTTT. This encodes CASSLQGTGEKLFF.

The chain has TRBV7-2 and TRBJ2-5; perhaps TRBD2 as D (6 bases). The length of the CDR3 is 15 residues. CDR1 is SGHTA, CDR2 FQGNSA, per germline. Trimming took off 0 bases at V and 4 bases at J, with 12 bases between the two ends. This chain's CDR3 is CASSLATGVGETQYF. The CDR3, as DNA: TGTGCCAGCAGCTTAGCGACGGGGGTCGGAGAGACCCAGTACTTC.

This clone has a single count. J is TRBJ1-4 and V is TRBV25-1, with D hard to call. The CDR3 has 15 amino acids. V was shortened by 3 bases and J by 8 bases, with 16 bases between the two germline ends. Germline lookup yields CDR1 MGHDK and CDR2 SYGVNS. The CDR3 region is CASSEGRHTAEKLFF. Written as DNA, the CDR3 is TGTGCCAGCAGTGAGGGTCGTCATACAGCCGAAAAACTGTTTTTT.

The chain joins TRBV29-1 to TRBJ2-3, with a possible D match to TRBD2 (6 bases). The CDR3 extends over 12 amino acids. V lost 3 bases and J lost 3, with 7 bases in between. Germline V lookup: CDR1 SQVTM, CDR2 ANQGSEA. CDR3 in amino acids: CSVESGTDTQYF. The CDR3 bases are TGCAGCGTTGAGAGCGGGACAGATACGCAGTATTTT.

This sequence joins TRBV4-2 and TRBJ2-7; the match to TRBD1 covers 8 bases. Trimming cost V 2 bases and J 0 bases; bases outside gene matches: 12. The germline gives CDR1 LGHNA, CDR2 YNFKEQ. The CDR3 covers 18 residues. CDR3 coding DNA: TGTGCCAGCAGCCAAAGGGGGCCGACCGGGACAGGCTCCTACGAGCAGTACTTC. Protein sequence: CASSQRGPTGTGSYEQYF.

The V and J genes are TRBV12-5 and TRBJ1-1, with unresolved D. The CDR3 has 13 amino acids. Germline V gene lookup returns CDR1 LGHNT and CDR2 FRNRAP. With 5 bases removed from V and 1 base from J, the gap between germline ends came to 8 bases. CDR3 residues: CASGLGGNTEAFF. The CDR3 bases are TGTGCTAGTGGTCTCGGAGGGAACACTGAAGCTTTCTTT.

The rearrangement uses TRBV4-2 and TRBJ1-2; the D gene is possibly TRBD1 (5 bases). Deletions cut 3 bases from V and 4 bases from J, with 12 bases between. CDR1 is LGHNA, CDR2 YNFKEQ, per germline. This CDR3 region has 14 residues. The CDR3 loop reads CASSQTQGPYGYTF. CDR3 bases: TGTGCCAGCAGCCAGACTCAGGGTCCCTATGGCTACACCTTC.

This chain joins TRBV5-5 and TRBJ1-1, with TRBD1 matching 9 bases. This CDR3 has 13 residues. CDR1 and CDR2 from the germline V gene are SGHKS and YYEKEE (reference sequence). The J segment lost 4 bases and the V segment lost 4 bases, leaving 2 bases of the junction unmatched. Here the CDR3 reads CASSGTGLTEAFF. CDR3 nucleotides: TGTGCCAGCAGCGGGACAGGGCTCACTGAAGCTTTCTTT.

This chain uses TRBV18 with TRBJ2-7; D is undetermined. V gave up 3 bases and J gave up 2 bases, with 5 bases separating them. Germline loops: CDR1 KGHSH, CDR2 LQKENI. CDR3 length: 12 amino acids. The CDR3 protein is CASSPQTYEQYF. The CDR3 DNA follows: TGTGCCAGCTCACCTCAGACCTACGAGCAGTACTTC.

The J gene is TRBJ1-2, the V gene TRBV5-1, with a weak D call TRBD1 (6 bases). The CDR3 spans 15 residues. CDR1 is SGHRS, CDR2 YFSETQ, per germline. V shed 4 bases and J shed 6 bases, with 19 bases lying between them. DNA for the CDR3: TGCGCCAGCAGCACAACAGGGAACTTCGACGATGGCTACACCTTC. This gives the protein CASSTTGNFDDGYTF.

The genes are TRBV7-9 and TRBJ1-6; tentative D call: TRBD1 (6 bases). Germline values: CDR1 SEHNR, CDR2 FQNEAQ (reference sequence). V was clipped by 3 bases and J by 10 bases, with 13 bases between them. The CDR3 totals 14 residues. The CDR3 bases are TGTGCCAGCAGCTTTGGCAGGGGAGAATCACCCCTCCACTTT. Translating gives CASSFGRGESPLHF.

This sequence joins TRBV7-9 and TRBJ1-4; D uncertain. The CDR3 extends over 13 amino acids. Germline CDR1 is SEHNR and CDR2 is FQNEAQ (reference sequence). Trimming pared 6 bases from V and 7 bases from J, leaving 12 bases between. Here the CDR3 reads CASRFEAGEKLFF. CDR3 DNA sequence: TGTGCCAGCAGGTTCGAAGCGGGTGAAAAACTGTTTTTT.

The chain employs TRBV19 and TRBJ2-5; 9 bases match TRBD1. V lost 5 bases, J lost 5 bases, and 6 bases stayed unmatched. Germline-derived CDR1 and CDR2 are LNHDA and SQIVND (reference sequence). The CDR3 length is 14 residues. The CDR3 DNA sequence: TGTGCCAGTAGTGCCACAGGGGGCGGGGAGACCCAGTACTTC. It specifies CASSATGGGETQYF. The variable domain in full, with the rest retrieved from reference TRBV19 and TRBJ2-5, is DGGITQSPKYLFRKEGQNVTLSCEQNLNHDAMYWYRQDPGQGLRLIYYSQIVNDFQKGDIAEGYSVSREKKESFPLTVTSAQKNPTAFYLCASSATGGGETQYFGPGTRLLVL.

V gene TRBV11-2 combines with J gene TRBJ2-1; TRBD2 matches 9 bases. Germline lookup yields CDR1 SGHAT and CDR2 FQNNGV. The V and J ends lost 2 bases and 7 bases, in that order; junction bases with no gene match: 6. The CDR3 extends over 15 amino acids. In nucleotides, the CDR3 is TGTGCCAGCAGCTTATTCCGCGGGAGGGATAATGAGCAGTTCTTC. Its protein product is CASSLFRGRDNEQFF.

The chain uses TRBV5-4 and TRBJ2-5; D gene unclear. V was cut by 4 bases and J by 2 bases, with 9 bases left in between. There are 13 residues in the CDR3. The germline V gene has CDR1 SGHNT and CDR2 YYREEE (reference sequence). The CDR3: CASSKASQETQYF. The CDR3 DNA sequence: TGTGCCAGCAGCAAAGCGTCGCAAGAGACCCAGTACTTC.

This clone has just one count. The chain links TRBV27 to TRBJ1-2; 7 bases are shared with TRBD1. V was clipped by 2 bases and J by 4 bases; unmatched bases: 4. Germline CDR1 MNHEY, CDR2 SMNVEV (reference sequence). CDR3 length equals 14 residues. The CDR3 sequence: CASSLKGASYGYTF. The CDR3 DNA reads TGTGCCAGCAGTTTAAAGGGGGCTTCCTATGGCTACACCTTC.

The J gene is TRBJ2-2, the V gene TRBV7-9; D not certain. In germline, CDR1 is SEHNR, CDR2 FQNEAQ (reference sequence). The length of the CDR3 is 18 residues. The V end lost 4 bases, the J end lost 0 bases, and 18 bases lay between the germline ends. The CDR3 region is CASSSPGWRRANTGELFF. CDR3 nucleotides: TGTGCCAGCAGCTCCCCCGGGTGGCGGAGAGCGAACACCGGGGAGCTGTTTTTT.

In regard to this clone: An end of the junction differs from the germline gene, which may be a read error. CDR3 coding DNA: TGTGCTAGCAGCCTCCAATCAGGGACAGATACGCAGTATTTT. Translating it yields CASSLQSGTDTQYF. This chain uses TRBV7-7 with TRBJ2-3; tentatively, D is TRBD1 (5 bases). The CDR3 runs 14 residues. Germline assignment: CDR1 SSHAT and CDR2 FNYEAQ (reference sequence).

This sequence joins TRBV10-3 and TRBJ1-3, with D unclear. Trimming shortened V by 10 bases and J by 4 bases, and 14 bases separated the two germline ends. This CDR3 has 13 amino acids. The V gene's germline CDR1 is ENHRY and CDR2 SYGVKD. CDR3 protein: CATQMAGGNTIYF. As DNA, the CDR3 is TGTGCCACACAGATGGCGGGCGGAAACACCATATATTTT.

The chain links TRBV15 to TRBJ1-2; D ambiguous. The CDR3 spans 15 residues. The germline CDR1 and CDR2 sequences are LNHNV and YYDKDF (reference sequence). Trimming took 3 bases from V and 0 from J, leaving 11 bases between them. CDR3 in amino acids: CATSRRLDPNYGYTF. The CDR3 DNA reads TGTGCCACCAGCAGGAGGTTAGACCCTAACTATGGCTACACCTTC.

Only a few counts were recorded for this clone. This sequence joins TRBV3-1 (or the pseudogene TRBV3-2) and TRBJ2-1; unclear D gene. The CDR3 runs to 15 residues. Per the germline V gene, CDR1 is LGHDT and CDR2 is YNNKEL (reference sequence). The V and J ends lost 3 bases and 0 bases respectively, with 9 bases between them. In DNA, the CDR3 is TGTGCCAGCAGCCAGGCCGCCACCTCCTACAATGAGCAGTTCTTC. This encodes CASSQAATSYNEQFF.

The V call is TRBV25-1, the J call TRBJ1-1; D gene unclear. The ends were cut back, 2 bases at V and 0 bases at J, with 10 bases in the middle. Germline assignment: CDR1 MGHDK and CDR2 SYGVNS. The CDR3 has 15 amino acids. The chain's CDR3 is CASSETGFMNTEAFF. As DNA, the CDR3 is TGTGCCAGCAGTGAAACGGGGTTCATGAACACTGAAGCTTTCTTT.

The chain is built from TRBV5-1 and TRBJ1-1; TRBD1 matches at 9 bases. The J segment lost 4 bases and the V segment lost 3 bases, leaving 7 bases of the junction unmatched. From germline, CDR1 is SGHRS and CDR2 YFSETQ. The CDR3 extends over 15 amino acids. The CDR3 DNA follows: TGCGCCAGCAGCTCCGGGACAGGGAGGGGCACTGAAGCTTTCTTT. Translated, it gives CASSSGTGRGTEAFF.

V gene TRBV5-4 combines with J gene TRBJ1-1, with 8 bases identical to TRBD1. The V segment lost 4 bases and the J segment 7 bases; nucleotides outside the gene matches: 3. Germline CDR1 reads SGHNT; CDR2 reads YYREEE (reference sequence). This CDR3 has 12 residues. CDR3 coding DNA: TGTGCCAGCAGCCCCGGGACAGGTGAAGCTTTCTTT. This codes for CASSPGTGEAFF.

The chain couples TRBV9 to TRBJ2-2, with D perhaps matching TRBD2 (5 bases). Between the trimmed V and J ends, which lost 5 bases and 7 bases, there was a span of 9 bases. CDR1 and CDR2 from the germline V gene are SGDLS and YYNGEE. CDR3 length: 12 residues. The CDR3 DNA reads as TGTGCCAGCAGTCTAAGCGGCGGGGAGCTGTTTTTT. Its protein is CASSLSGGELFF.

V is TRBV19 and J is TRBJ2-1, with TRBD2 identical over 9 bases. After removal of 3 bases from V and 4 bases from J, the junction contained 7 bases not matched to a gene. The CDR3 runs 16 residues. The germline V gene encodes CDR1 LNHDA and CDR2 SQIVND (reference sequence). CDR3 nucleotides: TGTGCCAGTAGTATCCGGGCGGGAGGGCCTTACAATGAGCAGTTCTTC. Protein product: CASSIRAGGPYNEQFF.

This rearrangement joins TRBV7-8 to TRBJ2-1; TRBD1 might be the D (5 bases). V shed 8 bases and J shed 5 bases, with 13 bases lying between them. The CDR3 is made up of 13 amino acids. The germline V gene encodes CDR1 SGHVS and CDR2 FQNEAQ. In nucleotides, the CDR3 is TGTGCCAGCCTCCTGGGGCGCAACAATGAGCAGTTCTTC. Translating it yields CASLLGRNNEQFF.